The rows below give T cell receptor beta chains drawn from one sample of a study of T cell responses to AZD1222 COVID-19 vaccine. Libraries were prepared by immunoSEQ multiplex PCR; TCRdb keeps only in-frame clonotypes and omits some of them. The table records about 100,000 clones, approximately 90% of them present only once. This sample comprised peripheral blood, obtained 28 days after the second AZD1222 dose. These receptor sequences come from an adult who received the AZD1222 COVID-19 vaccine. Each CDR3 is given with its conserved first and last residue. The order of the fields is CDR3 protein, CDR3 DNA, J gene, V gene, D gene, clone size. D genes are given only for firm matches. Expanded clones get a size class; other rows say once, few or many, or leave the size out.

CASSERADSPNEQFF,TGTGCCAGCAGTGAAAGGGCCGATTCCCCCAATGAGCAGTTCTTC,TRBJ2-1,TRBV6-1,-,-
CASSVRTGGLETQYF,TGTGCCAGCAGCGTTCGGACAGGGGGCTTGGAGACCCAGTACTTC,TRBJ2-5,TRBV5-4,TRBD1,once
CASSSGTANYGYTF,TGTGCCAGCAGCTCCGGGACAGCTAACTATGGCTACACCTTC,TRBJ1-2,TRBV5-4,TRBD1,-
CASSPVDIRTDTQYF,TGTGCCAGCAGCCCGGTTGACATAAGGACAGATACGCAGTATTTT,TRBJ2-3,TRBV7-9,-,-
CASSFAGVSGNTIYF,TGTGCCAGCAGCTTCGCGGGGGTCTCTGGAAACACCATATATTTT,TRBJ1-3,TRBV7-2,-,-
CASSLQTGNSPLHF,TGTGCCAGCAGCTTACAAACAGGAAATTCACCCCTCCACTTT,TRBJ1-6,TRBV7-2,-,-
CASSPSGRSYNEQFF,TGTGCCAGCAGCCCCAGCGGGAGGTCCTACAATGAGCAGTTCTTC,TRBJ2-1,TRBV28,TRBD2,-
CASSAGSGATKNIQYF,TGTGCCAGCAGCGCAGGGTCTGGGGCGACCAAAAACATTCAGTACTTC,TRBJ2-4,TRBV2,-,-
CASSQGAEPQHF,TGTGCCAGCAGCCAAGGGGCAGAGCCCCAGCATTTT,TRBJ1-5,TRBV3-1/TRBV3-2,-,-
CATSRGQGYDNEQFF,TGTGCCACCAGCAGAGGGCAGGGTTATGACAATGAGCAGTTCTTC,TRBJ2-1,TRBV15,-,-
CAGSTVDTQYF,TGTGCCGGCTCCACGGTAGATACGCAGTATTTT,TRBJ2-3,TRBV6-5,-,-
CASGLVQGTGVGELFF,TGTGCTAGTGGTTTGGTTCAGGGCACCGGAGTTGGGGAGCTGTTTTTT,TRBJ2-2,TRBV12-5,-,-
CASSRTGAGTGELFF,TGTGCCAGCAGCCGGACAGGGGCGGGCACCGGGGAGCTGTTTTTT,TRBJ2-2,TRBV6-5,TRBD1,-
CSTSGTGREQYF,TGCAGCACCTCCGGGACAGGGCGTGAGCAGTACTTC,TRBJ2-7,TRBV29-1,TRBD1,-
CASSLQGNEKLFF,TGTGCCAGCAGTTTACAGGGTAATGAAAAACTGTTTTTT,TRBJ1-4,TRBV27,-,-
CASSPTGIRLYGYTF,TGTGCCAGCAGTCCGACAGGGATCAGGCTCTATGGCTACACCTTC,TRBJ1-2,TRBV6-5,TRBD1,-
CASSLAGLYGYTF,TGTGCCAGCAGCTTAGCAGGCCTCTATGGCTACACCTTC,TRBJ1-2,TRBV7-9,-,-